Listed below are T cell receptor beta chains from one sample, sequenced in a study of technical replicates of blood from several donors. Method: immunoSEQ multiplex PCR; TCRdb's copy keeps in-frame clones and lacks some. The sample holds more than 90,000 clones, 96% seen once. The sample comprised T cells isolated from PBMCs. The receptor set was obtained from a human donor in good health. CDR3s include the opening cysteine and the closing phenylalanine or tryptophan. A D gene is named only where the DNA matches it firmly.

V	D	J	CDR3	DNA
TRBV30	.	TRBJ2-5	CAWSVYGGAWETQYF	TGTGCCTGGAGTGTATATGGGGGGGCATGGGAGACCCAGTACTTC
TRBV4-1	TRBD1	TRBJ1-2	CASSQDRLGVYHRDSTNYGYTF	TGCGCCAGCAGCCAAGATCGATTGGGCGTGTATCACCGGGACAGCACTAACTATGGCTACACCTTC
TRBV11-3	TRBD2	TRBJ2-3	CASSLVALAGTGDTQYF	TGTGCCAGCAGCTTAGTCGCCCTAGCGGGGACGGGAGATACGCAGTATTTT
TRBV15	TRBD2	TRBJ2-7	CATSHPDGLAGIYEQYF	TGTGCCACCAGCCACCCAGACGGACTAGCGGGAATCTACGAGCAGTACTTC
TRBV5-1	.	TRBJ2-7	CASSSLDRGGKQYF	TGCGCCAGCAGCTCCCTTGATAGGGGTGGCAAGCAGTACTTC
TRBV5-1	TRBD1	TRBJ2-7	CASSLGTGQGYEQYF	TGCGCCAGCAGCTTGGGGACGGGACAGGGGTACGAGCAGTACTTC
TRBV9	.	TRBJ2-7	CASSVGPTSGLISYEQYF	TGTGCCAGCAGCGTAGGCCCAACGAGCGGCCTTATCTCCTACGAGCAGTACTTC
TRBV7-9	.	TRBJ1-1	CASSSRDKNTEAFF	TGTGCCAGCAGCTCCCGGGACAAGAACACTGAAGCTTTCTTT
TRBV6-5	.	TRBJ2-2	CASTGQNTGELFF	TGTGCCAGCACGGGACAGAACACCGGGGAGCTGTTTTTT
TRBV28	.	TRBJ2-4	CASSPLDRIAKNIQYF	TGTGCCAGCAGTCCGCTGGACAGAATAGCCAAAAACATTCAGTACTTC
TRBV10-2	.	TRBJ2-7	CASSWTVREQYF	TGCGCCAGCAGTTGGACAGTTCGAGAGCAGTACTTC
TRBV25-1	.	TRBJ1-2	CASSEPGRGTGYTF	TGTGCCAGCAGTGAACCAGGACGGGGAACTGGCTACACCTTC
TRBV28	.	TRBJ1-2	CASSLGRARYGYTF	TGTGCCAGCAGTTTAGGCAGGGCCAGGTATGGCTACACCTTC
TRBV19	.	TRBJ1-1	CASSIANSRNTEAFF	TGTGCCAGTAGTATAGCAAACAGCCGGAACACTGAAGCTTTCTTT
TRBV11-2	TRBD2	TRBJ2-3	CASAGTNPNTDTQYF	TGTGCCAGCGCAGGGACTAACCCAAACACAGATACGCAGTATTTT
TRBV10-3	TRBD1	TRBJ1-5	CAISGGTGVGQPQHF	TGTGCCATCAGTGGCGGGACAGGGGTAGGACAGCCCCAGCATTTT
TRBV5-4	.	TRBJ1-3	CASSFRGASGNTIYF	TGTGCCAGCAGCTTTAGGGGCGCCTCTGGAAACACCATATATTTT
TRBV30	.	TRBJ1-1	CAWRRGLLNTEAFF	TGTGCCTGGAGACGCGGGTTGCTGAACACTGAAGCTTTCTTT